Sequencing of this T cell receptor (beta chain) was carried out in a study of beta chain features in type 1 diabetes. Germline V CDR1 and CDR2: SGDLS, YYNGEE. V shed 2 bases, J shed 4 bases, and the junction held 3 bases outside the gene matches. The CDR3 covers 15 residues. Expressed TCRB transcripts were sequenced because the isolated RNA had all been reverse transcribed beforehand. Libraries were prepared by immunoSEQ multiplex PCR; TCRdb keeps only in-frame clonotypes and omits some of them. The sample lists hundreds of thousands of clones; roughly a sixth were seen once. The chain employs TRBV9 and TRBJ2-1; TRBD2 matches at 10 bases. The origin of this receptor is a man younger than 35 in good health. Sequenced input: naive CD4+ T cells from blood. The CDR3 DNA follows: TGTGCCAGCAGCGTCAGCGGGGGGGTTTACAATGAGCAGTTCTTC. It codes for CASSVSGGVYNEQFF.